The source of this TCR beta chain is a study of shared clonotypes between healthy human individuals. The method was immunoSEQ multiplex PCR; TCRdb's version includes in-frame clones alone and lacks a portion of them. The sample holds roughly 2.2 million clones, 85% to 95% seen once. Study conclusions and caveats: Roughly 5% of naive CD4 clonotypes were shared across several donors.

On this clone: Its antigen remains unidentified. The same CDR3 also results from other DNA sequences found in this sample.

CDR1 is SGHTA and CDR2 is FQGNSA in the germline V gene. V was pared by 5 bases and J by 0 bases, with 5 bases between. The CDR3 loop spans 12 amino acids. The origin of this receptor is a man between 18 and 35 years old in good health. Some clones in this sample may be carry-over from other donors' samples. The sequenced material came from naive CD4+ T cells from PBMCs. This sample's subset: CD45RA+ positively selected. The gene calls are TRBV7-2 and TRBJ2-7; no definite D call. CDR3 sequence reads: CASSPGSYEQYF. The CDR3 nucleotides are TGTGCCAGCAGCCCCGGCTCCTACGAGCAGTACTTC. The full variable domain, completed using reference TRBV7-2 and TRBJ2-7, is GAGVSQSPSNKVTEKGKDVELRCDPISGHTALYWYRQSLGQGLEFLIYFQGNSAPDKSGLPSDRFSAERTGGSVSTLTIQRTQQEDSAVYLCASSPGSYEQYFGPGTRLTVT.